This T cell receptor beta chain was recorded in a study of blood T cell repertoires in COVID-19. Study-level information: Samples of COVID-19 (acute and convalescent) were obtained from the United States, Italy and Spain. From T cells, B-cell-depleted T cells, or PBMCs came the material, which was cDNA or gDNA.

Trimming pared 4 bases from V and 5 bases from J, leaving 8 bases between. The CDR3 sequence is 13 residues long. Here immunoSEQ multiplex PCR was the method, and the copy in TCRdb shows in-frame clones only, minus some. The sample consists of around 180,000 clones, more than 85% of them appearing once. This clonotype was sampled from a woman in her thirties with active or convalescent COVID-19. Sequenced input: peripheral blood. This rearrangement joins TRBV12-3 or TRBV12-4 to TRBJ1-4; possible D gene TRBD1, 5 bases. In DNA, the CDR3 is TGTGCCAGCAGTTCATACAGGAATGAAAAACTGTTTTTT. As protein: CASSSYRNEKLFF.